This record covers a single T cell receptor (beta chain). This clonotype was counted a few times. The antigen it binds to is not known. The input lacks base qualities; no much larger clone sits a single base away. This entry belongs to a study of blood T cells in healthy people across ages (dated by TCRdb to the mid-2010s). Describing the broader study: In model experiments, template switching captured about one uniquely barcoded TCR beta cDNA molecule for every two T cells. Using deep sequencing normalized with unique cDNA molecular identifiers, the study measured how TCR beta repertoire diversity changes with age. The donors were divided into four age groups: young (average 16 years), middle-aged (approximately 39), aged (approximately 62) and long-lived (82). To avoid experimental bias, donors of different ages were spread randomly across the sequencing lanes. Two additional independent replicas of 1 million unique cDNA reads from the same blood draw were analyzed for two donors (one aged 18 to 30 and one aged 80 or older). General findings and caveats noted by the study authors: As age increased, observed TCR beta diversity per million T cells dropped in a roughly linear way, and a significant reduction was already evident by age approximately 40. A strong correlation was found between observed TCR beta diversity and the percentage of naive T cells measured by flow cytometry. The CMV infection status of donors was not known, potentially confounding age-related changes in expanded clonotypes. Estimates of total diversity based on one million sequenced T cells were considered lower bounds and underestimates. Since profiling was done on bulk unsorted PBMCs, naive and antigen-experienced compartments could not be conclusively compared. Compared with the aged group, the long-lived group had more naive CD4+ T cells, fewer expanded clones and increased TCR diversity, a pattern suggesting age selection.

The V and J ends are trimmed by 0 bases and 5 bases, leaving 14 bases between them. From cysteine to phenylalanine, the CDR3 is 16 amino acids long. This entry keeps only the CDR3 DNA: 48 bases, framed from base 1. The germline V gene encodes CDR1 LGHNA and CDR2 YSLEER. The donors were 40 or so Caucasian individuals from Russia, aged roughly 6 to 95 years, who were systemically healthy. Roughly 10 milliliters of peripheral blood were drawn from each donor into EDTA-treated Vacutainer tubes. PBMCs were isolated by Ficoll-Paque density-gradient centrifugation, with at least 6.5 million obtained per sample. Total RNA, at least 6 micrograms per sample, was extracted from PBMCs with Trizol reagent. For every donor, an aliquot of PBMCs went through flow cytometry to measure the percentages of naive CD45RAhigh/CD27high T cells. Libraries came from 5' RACE. The listed sequencing device is Illumina HiSeq 2500. A second PCR of 7 to 11 cycles was run with a J-beta primer mix and a sample-barcoded 5' primer. A unique molecular identifier was introduced onto each TCR beta cDNA molecule by a template-switch 5' adaptor carrying 12 random nucleotides. Each sample yielded at least 2.5 million CDR3-containing paired-end reads. The Mint cDNA synthesis kit, primed by a TRBC-specific oligonucleotide, was used to synthesize first-strand cDNA from all RNA. All cDNA was treated with uracil-DNA glycosylase and then went through a first 18-cycle PCR with the universal primers M1SS and BC2_uni_R. As for the original processing: Each sample was normalized by randomly selecting 1 million high-quality reads, each carrying a distinct molecular identifier. Reads with shared molecular identifiers were discarded instead of being binned into consensus sequences. MiTCR, run with a Q25 quality threshold and the strictest error-elimination algorithm, handled CDR3 identification, clonotype clustering and error correction. A nonparametric unseen species model using Euler transformation provided a lower-bound estimate of total TCR beta diversity. Clones were called with MiXCR by TCRdb after fastp trimmed the public reads at Q25, and only in-frame beta chains were retained. CDR3 protein sequences are deduplicated, and each keeps its most common genes and DNA. These V and J calls derive from TCRdb rather than the authors' analysis. Present in this sample are roughly 800,000 distinct CDR3 sequences, 55% to 70% of which were seen just once. Approximately 20% of the sample is in the top ten clones.

This sequence originates from a man aged 25-45 years in good health. Sequenced input: blood. The sequence joins TRBV4-3 to TRBJ2-1, with no D gene named confidently. CDR3 protein: CASSQDIRPVDNEQFF. The nucleotide sequence reads as follows: TGCGCCAGCAGCCAAGATATCAGGCCGGTGGACAATGAGCAGTTCTTC.